A single sample is the source of the 21 T cell receptor beta chains below, sequenced in a study of Graves' ophthalmopathy and Graves' hyperthyroidism. RNA transcripts were the template, and TCR beta CDR3 regions were amplified from them. A first-round RT-PCR used HTBI primers, followed by a second-round multiplex PCR. Using its own MiXCR run on the multiplex PCR reads, TCRdb lists one record per CDR3 protein. Here the sample spans about 400,000 distinct CDR3 sequences, approximately 21% being singletons. The sample was peripheral blood. These receptors all stem from a woman aged 18-35 years with stable Graves' hyperthyroidism.

This clonotype was counted at least ten times. A junction boundary mismatches the germline segment, possibly from a read error. The V and J genes are TRBV7-8 and TRBJ2-4; D might be TRBD2 (7 bases). This CDR3 contains 17 residues. Germline CDR1 is SGHVS and CDR2 is FQNEAQ. The CDR3 DNA reads as TGTGCCAGCAGCTTAGGTCGCGGGGGCCTAGCCAAAAACATTAAGTACTTC. It codes for CASSLGRGGLAKNIKYF.

This clonotype showed up many times. The J gene is TRBJ1-1, the V gene TRBV6-1; D is uncertain. The length of the CDR3 is 14 residues. From germline, CDR1 is MNHNS and CDR2 SASEGT. Between the trimmed V and J ends, which lost 2 bases and 4 bases, there was a span of 11 bases. This CDR3 reads CASSEIRLSTEAFF. Written as DNA, the CDR3 is TGTGCCAGCAGTGAAATAAGGTTATCCACTGAAGCTTTCTTT.

The chain employs TRBV11-2 and TRBJ2-4; no definite D call. Deletions cut 4 bases from V and 7 bases from J, with 5 bases between. In germline, CDR1 is SGHAT, CDR2 FQNNGV. This CDR3 is 11 amino acids long. The CDR3 DNA reads TGTGCCAGCAGCTATGGGAACATTCAGTACTTC. Translated: CASSYGNIQYF.

The J gene is TRBJ2-7, the V gene TRBV7-2, with 13 bases lining up with TRBD2. The V gene's germline CDR1 is SGHTA and CDR2 FQGNSA. CDR3 size: 16 residues. V lost 0 bases to trimming and J lost 5 bases; unmatched junction nucleotides: 4. DNA for the CDR3: TGTGCCAGCAGCTTAGCCGGGACTAGCGGGACCCACGAGCAGTACTTC. Protein: CASSLAGTSGTHEQYF.

This clonotype was seen many times. Written as DNA, the CDR3 is TGCAGTGCTAGAGATCACCCCCCTGGAGCAGACGAGCAGTACTTC. Translating it yields CSARDHPPGADEQYF. This rearrangement joins TRBV20-1 to TRBJ2-7; the D is unclear. The V end was cut by 0 bases, the J end by 5 bases, with 17 bases between. There are 15 residues in the CDR3. Germline CDR1 is DFQATT and CDR2 is SNEGSKA (reference sequence).

In its sample, this clonotype was seen many times. The V call is TRBV6-2 or TRBV6-3, the J call TRBJ2-7; D remains unclear. Deletions cut 6 bases from V and 5 bases from J, with 17 bases between. The CDR3 length is 14 residues. Germline V gene data show CDR1 as MNHEY and CDR2 as SVGEGT. The CDR3 DNA sequence: TGTGCCAGCAGGAAGGGCAGTTCTATCGACGAGCAGTACTTC. Translating it yields CASRKGSSIDEQYF.

The table lists this clonotype with a count of one. Possible read error: a much larger clone is one base away. CDR3 region: CASSLGQGIVSGANVLAF. The DNA of the CDR3 is TGTGCCAGCAGCTTAGGACAGGGAATTGTCTCTGGGGCCAACGTCCTGGCTTTC. The chain combines TRBV13 with TRBJ2-6; D is possibly TRBD1 (6 bases). This CDR3 has 18 amino acids. In germline, CDR1 is PRHDT, CDR2 FYEKMQ (reference sequence).

The chain joins TRBV30 to TRBJ1-1; tentative D call: TRBD1 (6 bases). The CDR3 is 13 residues long. In germline, CDR1 is GTSNPN, CDR2 SVGIG (reference sequence). V lost 0 bases, J lost 7 bases, and 12 bases lay in between. The CDR3 region has the DNA TGTGCCTGGAGTGTACGAGCGGACAGTGAAGCTTTCTTT. Its protein is CAWSVRADSEAFF.

The V call is TRBV10-3, the J call TRBJ1-1; TRBD1 matches 7 bases. The germline V gene encodes CDR1 ENHRY and CDR2 SYGVKD. CDR3 length equals 18 residues. Losses at the gene ends were 3 bases for V and 1 base for J; bases not matched to a gene: 14. The CDR3 bases are TGTGCCATCAGTGACTGGGACAGTCATTTTGCGCCGAACACTGAAGCTTTCTTT. Encoded protein: CAISDWDSHFAPNTEAFF.

On this clonotype: This may stem from a read error, because a much larger clone lies one nucleotide away. V gene TRBV14 combines with J gene TRBJ1-1; D is uncertain. Germline V CDR1 and CDR2: SGHDN, FVKESK. V was cut by 1 base and J by 10 bases, with 13 bases left in between. CDR3 length: 13 residues. The CDR3, as DNA: TGTGCCAGCAGCCAAGCCCAGCCAGGTCTAGCTTTCTTT. Translated, it gives CASSQAQPGLAFF.

This clonotype was counted at least ten times. The rearrangement links TRBV7-8 to TRBJ2-7; TRBD1 matches at 11 bases. With V trimmed by 5 bases and J by 5 bases, 8 bases remained unmatched. Germline CDR1 is SGHVS and CDR2 is FQNEAQ. The length of the CDR3 is 15 residues. CDR3 DNA: TGTGCCAGCAGCCCTCGTTGGGACAGGGGGGACGAGCAGTACTTC. As protein: CASSPRWDRGDEQYF.

This clonotype showed up many times. The chain joins TRBV6-5 to TRBJ1-2, with D maybe TRBD1 (5 bases). The V end was cut by 6 bases, the J end by 2 bases, with 16 bases between. The CDR3 contains 15 residues. Germline CDR1 MNHEY, CDR2 SVGAGI. The chain's CDR3 is CASRAVTATNYGYTF. CDR3 sequence (DNA): TGTGCCAGCAGGGCAGTGACAGCGACAAACTATGGCTACACCTTC.

The sample holds many counts of this clonotype. The genes are TRBV7-8 and TRBJ1-5; no clear D. The CDR3 extends over 12 amino acids. Trimming cost V 5 bases and J 1 base, with 3 bases left between them. From germline, CDR1 is SGHVS and CDR2 FQNEAQ. The CDR3 coding sequence is TGTGCCAGCAGCGCCAGCAATCAGCCCCAGCATTTT. Protein: CASSASNQPQHF.

This clonotype was recorded many times. The CDR3 sequence is CASSESRGQGYEQYF. CDR3 nucleotide sequence: TGTGCCAGCAGTGAATCGAGGGGACAGGGCTACGAGCAGTACTTC. This sequence joins TRBV25-1 and TRBJ2-7; 9 nucleotides match TRBD1. This CDR3 has 15 residues. The germline gives CDR1 MGHDK, CDR2 SYGVNS. Trimming removed 1 base from V and 3 bases from J; junction bases left unmatched: 4.

As to this clonotype: This is likely a read error, given that the CDR3 carries no conserved phenylalanine or tryptophan at its end. The limits of the CDR3 on the DNA are not certain, so only TCRdb's listed CDR3 is given. J is TRBJ1-1 and V is TRBV12-3 or TRBV12-4; the D call of TRBD1 is as the table states it, not checked on the DNA. The CDR3 has 14 amino acids, counting both end residues. The CDR3 protein is CASTPTGGNTEACL.

This clonotype occurred many times. The rearrangement uses TRBV2 and TRBJ2-7, with D possibly being TRBD1 (6 bases). Germline loops: CDR1 SNHLY, CDR2 FYNNEI. V lost 11 bases and J 2 bases, leaving 10 bases between the germline ends. This CDR3 spans 11 amino acids. The CDR3 DNA sequence: TGTGCCGGGGACACCGCCTACGAGCAGTACTTC. This sequence encodes CAGDTAYEQYF.

This clonotype was counted only a few times. The rearrangement links TRBV4-1 to TRBJ2-7, with D tentatively TRBD1 (5 bases). This CDR3 comprises 15 residues. The V end lost 5 bases, the J end lost 0 bases, and 14 bases lay between the germline ends. Germline loops: CDR1 MGHRA, CDR2 YSYEKL. The CDR3 sequence is CASSLRQGSSYEQYF. CDR3 DNA sequence: TGCGCCAGCAGCTTGCGGCAGGGATCCTCCTACGAGCAGTACTTC.

This clonotype was recorded many times. The rearrangement joins TRBV12-3 or TRBV12-4 to TRBJ2-5, with 7 bases matching TRBD1. V gave up 6 bases and J gave up 7 bases; unmatched junction bases: 8. The CDR3 is 13 amino acids. The CDR3 spells CASSLQGQGTQYF. CDR3 DNA: TGTGCCAGCAGCTTACAGGGGCAGGGGACCCAGTACTTC.

The rearrangement links TRBV18 to TRBJ2-7; 9 nucleotides match TRBD2. The CDR3 sequence is 17 residues long. V lost 1 base and J lost 4; bases outside the gene matches: 11. The germline CDR1 and CDR2 sequences are KGHSH and LQKENI. CDR3 bases: TGTGCCAGCTCACCACAGGGTAGTAGCGGGAGCCGATACGAGCAGTACTTC. It encodes CASSPQGSSGSRYEQYF. The whole variable domain, remainder taken from reference TRBV18 and TRBJ2-7, is NAGVMQNPRHLVRRRGQEARLRCSPMKGHSHVYWYRQLPEEGLKFMVYLQKENIIDESGMPKERFSAEFPKEGPSILRIQQVVRGDSAAYFCASSPQGSSGSRYEQYFGPGTRLTVT.

Of note for this clonotype: This could be a read error, since a much larger clone is one nucleotide away. The chain couples TRBV20-1 to TRBJ1-2; D is possibly TRBD1 (6 bases). The V gene's germline CDR1 is DFQATT and CDR2 SNEGSKA (reference sequence). The CDR3 has 12 amino acids. DNA for the CDR3: TGCTGTGCTAGTCAGGGGATTTATGGCTACACCTTC. Amino acid sequence: CCASQGIYGYTF.

This clonotype was detected only a few times. This rearrangement joins TRBV19 to TRBJ2-7; TRBD2 matches at 9 bases. V trimming: 4 bases; J trimming: 3 bases; junction bases outside the gene matches: 13. The CDR3 loop spans 17 amino acids. Germline V gene lookup returns CDR1 LNHDA and CDR2 SQIVND (reference sequence). CDR3 sequence: CASSTGGRAGGSYEQYF. The CDR3 DNA reads TGTGCCAGTAGTACTGGCGGGAGGGCCGGTGGGAGCTACGAGCAGTACTTC. The full variable domain, its missing parts supplied by reference TRBV19 and TRBJ2-7, is DGGITQSPKYLFRKEGQNVTLSCEQNLNHDAMYWYRQDPGQGLRLIYYSQIVNDFQKGDIAEGYSVSREKKESFPLTVTSAQKNPTAFYLCASSTGGRAGGSYEQYFGPGTRLTVT.